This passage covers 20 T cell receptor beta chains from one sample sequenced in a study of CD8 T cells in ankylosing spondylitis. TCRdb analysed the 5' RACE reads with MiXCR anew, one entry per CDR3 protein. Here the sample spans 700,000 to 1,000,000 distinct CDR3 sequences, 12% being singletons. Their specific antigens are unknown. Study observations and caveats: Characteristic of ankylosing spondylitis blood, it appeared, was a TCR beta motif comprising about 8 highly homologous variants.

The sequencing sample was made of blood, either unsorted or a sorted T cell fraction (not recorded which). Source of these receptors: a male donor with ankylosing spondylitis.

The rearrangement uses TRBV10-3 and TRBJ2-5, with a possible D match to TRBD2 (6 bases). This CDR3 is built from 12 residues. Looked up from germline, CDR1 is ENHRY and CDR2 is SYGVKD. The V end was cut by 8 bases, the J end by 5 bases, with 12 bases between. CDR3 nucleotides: TGTGCCATCCGTGGCGGGGAGGAGACCCAGTACTTC. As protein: CAIRGGEETQYF.

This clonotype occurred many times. This CDR3 is CSVVKPSTEAFF. As DNA, the CDR3 is TGCAGCGTTGTCAAGCCTTCGACTGAAGCTTTCTTT. The chain carries TRBV29-1 and TRBJ1-1; D unresolved. V lost 4 bases and J 5 bases, leaving 11 bases between the germline ends. The germline gives CDR1 SQVTM, CDR2 ANQGSEA. This CDR3 comprises 12 residues.

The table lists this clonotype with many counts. CDR3 in amino acids: CSATGLAGTFNEQFF. For the CDR3, the DNA is TGCAGTGCCACCGGGCTAGCGGGCACCTTCAATGAGCAGTTCTTC. The chain employs TRBV20-1 and TRBJ2-1; TRBD2 aligns across 8 bases. After removal of 6 bases from V and 6 bases from J, the junction contained 13 bases not matched to a gene. The CDR3 has 15 amino acids. Germline assignment: CDR1 DFQATT and CDR2 SNEGSKA (reference sequence).

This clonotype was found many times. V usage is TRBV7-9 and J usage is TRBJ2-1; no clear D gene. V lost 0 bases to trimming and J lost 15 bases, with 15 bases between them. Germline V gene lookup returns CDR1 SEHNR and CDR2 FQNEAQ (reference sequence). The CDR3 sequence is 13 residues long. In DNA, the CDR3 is TGTGCCAGCAGCTTAGCGGGGTTCCCTATCTCGTTCTTC. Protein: CASSLAGFPISFF.

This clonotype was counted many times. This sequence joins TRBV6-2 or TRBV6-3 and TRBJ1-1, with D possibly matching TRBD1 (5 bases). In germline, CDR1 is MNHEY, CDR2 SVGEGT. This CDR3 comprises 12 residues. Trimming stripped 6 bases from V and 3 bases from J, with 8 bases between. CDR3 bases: TGTGCCAGCAGAAGAGGGGACACTGAAGCTTTCTTT. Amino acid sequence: CASRRGDTEAFF.

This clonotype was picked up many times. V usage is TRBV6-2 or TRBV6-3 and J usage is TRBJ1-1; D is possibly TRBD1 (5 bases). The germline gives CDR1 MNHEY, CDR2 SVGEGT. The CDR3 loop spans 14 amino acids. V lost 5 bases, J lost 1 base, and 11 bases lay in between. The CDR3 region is CASSPRDGNTEAFF. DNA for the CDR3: TGTGCCAGCAGTCCCCGGGACGGGAACACTGAAGCTTTCTTT.

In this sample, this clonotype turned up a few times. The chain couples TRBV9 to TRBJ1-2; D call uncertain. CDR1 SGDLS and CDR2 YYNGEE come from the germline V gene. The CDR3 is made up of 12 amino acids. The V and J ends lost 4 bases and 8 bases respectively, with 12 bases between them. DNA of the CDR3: TGTGCCAGCAGCCCCCACGGGCGCGGCTACACCTTC. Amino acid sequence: CASSPHGRGYTF.

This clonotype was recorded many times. CDR3 sequence: CSAQRTGYYNEQFF. In nucleotides, the CDR3 is TGCAGCGCTCAAAGGACAGGCTACTACAATGAGCAGTTCTTC. The V and J genes are TRBV29-1 and TRBJ2-1; 7 nucleotides agree with TRBD1. This CDR3 contains 14 residues. The trim removed 7 bases at V and 3 bases at J, leaving 9 bases unmatched. Germline V lookup: CDR1 SQVTM, CDR2 ANQGSEA.

This chain's CDR3 is CASSEMGNTNTEAFF. In nucleotides, the CDR3 is TGTGCCAGCAGTGAAATGGGGAATACGAACACTGAAGCTTTCTTT. The chain recombines TRBV25-1 with TRBJ1-1, with unresolved D. Per the germline V gene, CDR1 is MGHDK and CDR2 is SYGVNS. V was pared by 2 bases and J by 1 base, with 11 bases between. The CDR3 has 15 residues.

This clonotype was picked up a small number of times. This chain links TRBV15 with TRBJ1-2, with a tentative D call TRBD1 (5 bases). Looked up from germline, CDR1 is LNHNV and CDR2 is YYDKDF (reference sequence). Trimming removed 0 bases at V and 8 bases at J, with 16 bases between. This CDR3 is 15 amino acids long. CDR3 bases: TGTGCCACCAGCAGAGATCCAGGCGGGGGGAACGGCTACACCTTC. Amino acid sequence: CATSRDPGGGNGYTF. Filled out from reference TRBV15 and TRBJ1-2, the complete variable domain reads DAMVIQNPRYQVTQFGKPVTLSCSQTLNHNVMYWYQQKSSQAPKLLFHYYDKDFNNEADTPDNFQSRRPNTSFCFLDIRSPGLGDTAMYLCATSRDPGGGNGYTFGSGTRLTVV.

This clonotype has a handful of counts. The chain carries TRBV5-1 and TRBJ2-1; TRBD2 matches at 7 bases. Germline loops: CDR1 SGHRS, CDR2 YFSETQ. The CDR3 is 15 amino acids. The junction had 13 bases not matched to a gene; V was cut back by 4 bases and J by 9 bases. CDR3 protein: CASSPASGTYREQFF. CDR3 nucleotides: TGCGCCAGCAGCCCTGCTAGCGGTACCTACCGTGAGCAGTTCTTC.

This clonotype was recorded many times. CDR3 protein: CASAILPNTGELFF. Here the CDR3 DNA reads TGTGCCAGCGCTATACTCCCGAACACCGGGGAGCTGTTTTTT. The chain has TRBV12-3 or TRBV12-4 and TRBJ2-2, with D unclear. V was shortened by 8 bases and J by 0 bases, with 10 bases between the two germline ends. The CDR3 runs to 14 residues.

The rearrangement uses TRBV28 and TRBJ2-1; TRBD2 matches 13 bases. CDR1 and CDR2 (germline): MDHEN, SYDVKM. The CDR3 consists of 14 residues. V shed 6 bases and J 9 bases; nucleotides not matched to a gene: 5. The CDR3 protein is CASSPGLAGTEQFF. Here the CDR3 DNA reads TGTGCCAGCAGCCCGGGACTAGCGGGAACTGAGCAGTTCTTC.

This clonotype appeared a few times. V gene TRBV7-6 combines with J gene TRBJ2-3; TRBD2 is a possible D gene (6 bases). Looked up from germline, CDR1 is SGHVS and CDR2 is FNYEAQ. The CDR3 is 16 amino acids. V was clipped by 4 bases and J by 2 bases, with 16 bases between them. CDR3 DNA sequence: TGTGCCAGCAGCTCCTTAGCGGAACACTACACAGATACGCAGTATTTT. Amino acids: CASSSLAEHYTDTQYF.

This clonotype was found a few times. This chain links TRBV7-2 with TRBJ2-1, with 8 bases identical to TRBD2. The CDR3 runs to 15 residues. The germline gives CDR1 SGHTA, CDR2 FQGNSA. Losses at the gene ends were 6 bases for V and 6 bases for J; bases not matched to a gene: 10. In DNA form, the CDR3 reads TGTGCCAGCAGTTTCGCTAGCGGGTGGGGCAATGAGCAGTTCTTC. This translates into CASSFASGWGNEQFF.

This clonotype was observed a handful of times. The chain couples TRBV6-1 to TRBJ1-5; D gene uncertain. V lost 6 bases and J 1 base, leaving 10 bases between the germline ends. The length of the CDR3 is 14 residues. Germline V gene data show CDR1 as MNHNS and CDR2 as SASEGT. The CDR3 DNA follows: TGTGCCAGCAGCCCGGAGCCAAGCAATCAGCCCCAGCATTTT. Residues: CASSPEPSNQPQHF.

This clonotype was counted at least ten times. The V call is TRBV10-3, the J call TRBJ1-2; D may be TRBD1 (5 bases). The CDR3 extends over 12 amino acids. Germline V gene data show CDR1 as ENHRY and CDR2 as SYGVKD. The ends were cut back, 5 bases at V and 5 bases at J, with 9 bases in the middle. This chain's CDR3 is CAISRQLYGYTF. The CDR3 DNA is TGTGCCATCAGTCGACAGCTATATGGCTACACCTTC.

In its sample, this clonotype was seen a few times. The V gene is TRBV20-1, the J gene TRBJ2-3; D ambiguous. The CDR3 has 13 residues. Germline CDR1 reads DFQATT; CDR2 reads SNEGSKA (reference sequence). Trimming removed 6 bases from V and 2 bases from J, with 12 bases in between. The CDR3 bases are TGCAGTGCCCTTGAACCCGCCACAGATACGCAGTATTTT. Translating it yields CSALEPATDTQYF.

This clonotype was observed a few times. DNA of the CDR3: TGTGCCAGCAGCGATGGGCCCCGGGAAAAACTGTTTTTT. It specifies CASSDGPREKLFF. The chain couples TRBV9 to TRBJ1-4, with unresolved D. The CDR3 loop spans 13 amino acids. With 3 bases removed from V and 8 bases from J, the gap between germline ends came to 11 bases. The germline gives CDR1 SGDLS, CDR2 YYNGEE.

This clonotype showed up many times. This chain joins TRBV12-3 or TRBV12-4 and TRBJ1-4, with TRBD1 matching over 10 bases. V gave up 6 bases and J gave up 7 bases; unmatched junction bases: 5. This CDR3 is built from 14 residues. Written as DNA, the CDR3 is TGTGCCAGCAGCAGGACAGGGGGTGGTGAAAAACTGTTTTTT. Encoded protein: CASSRTGGGEKLFF.